A single sample is the source of the 27 T cell receptor beta chains below, sequenced in a study of beta chain features in type 1 diabetes. The investigators reverse transcribed all of the isolated RNA, so they sequenced expressed TCRB transcripts. Generated by immunoSEQ multiplex PCR, the TCRdb table keeps only in-frame clones and is missing some. The sample has about 40,000 clones; approximately 49% are singletons. The source material was central memory CD4+ T cells from blood. All receptors derive from a woman under 30 in good health.

This clone was seen only once. The chain links TRBV5-4 to TRBJ2-1; tentative D call: TRBD2 (6 bases). Germline CDR1 and CDR2: SGHNT and YYREEE (reference sequence). V lost 4 bases to trimming and J lost 0 bases, with 14 bases between them. This CDR3 comprises 16 residues. The CDR3 sequence: CASSPLATSSYNEQFF. DNA for the CDR3: TGTGCCAGCAGCCCGCTAGCGACTAGCTCCTACAATGAGCAGTTCTTC.

V usage is TRBV5-5 and J usage is TRBJ1-5; D may be TRBD1 (5 bases). Germline V CDR1 and CDR2: SGHKS, YYEKEE (reference sequence). This CDR3 has 16 residues. V lost 2 bases and J lost 0, with 12 bases in between. CDR3 DNA sequence: TGTGCCAGCAGCTTTCTGGGGCAGGTTAGCAATCAGCCCCAGCATTTT. Translating it yields CASSFLGQVSNQPQHF.

This clone showed up just a few times. The chain combines TRBV30 with TRBJ2-7, with 11 nucleotides matching TRBD2. The CDR3 covers 15 residues. Unmatched junction bases numbered 3, after V lost 0 bases and J lost 2 bases. The V gene's germline CDR1 is GTSNPN and CDR2 SVGIG (reference sequence). CDR3 bases: TGTGCCTGGAGTGTCAAGACTAGCGGGGCCTACGAGCAGTACTTC. Amino acids: CAWSVKTSGAYEQYF.

The V call is TRBV10-3, the J call TRBJ1-1, with unresolved D. CDR1 and CDR2 (germline): ENHRY, SYGVKD. V was trimmed by 0 bases and J by 6 bases, leaving 8 bases between them. This CDR3 contains 13 residues. CDR3 nucleotide sequence: TGTGCCATCAGTGAGTCGACTTTAGCTGAAGCTTTCTTT. Translating gives CAISESTLAEAFF.

The chain links TRBV30 to TRBJ2-3; TRBD2 agrees at 7 bases. CDR1 is GTSNPN and CDR2 is SVGIG in the germline V gene (reference sequence). J was trimmed by 6 bases and V by 0 bases; bases with no gene match: 6. This CDR3 has 14 amino acids. The CDR3 is CAWSVRSGKDTQYF. CDR3 in DNA: TGTGCCTGGAGTGTACGGAGCGGGAAGGATACGCAGTATTTT.

The J gene is TRBJ2-3, the V gene TRBV5-6, with D possibly matching TRBD1 (5 bases). The CDR3 has 14 residues. The V and J ends lost 0 bases and 1 base respectively, with 6 bases between them. Germline values: CDR1 SGHDT, CDR2 YYEEEE. The CDR3 DNA sequence: TGTGCCAGCAGCTTGGGCAGGGGCACAGATACGCAGTATTTT. As protein: CASSLGRGTDTQYF. The complete variable domain, with remaining parts taken from reference TRBV5-6 and TRBJ2-3, reads DAGVTQSPTHLIKTRGQQVTLRCSPKSGHDTVSWYQQALGQGPQFIFQYYEEEERQRGNFPDRFSGHQFPNYSSELNVNALLLGDSALYLCASSLGRGTDTQYFGPGTRLTVL.

The V call is TRBV25-1, the J call TRBJ2-1, with TRBD1 matching 9 bases. The CDR3 has 15 amino acids. Per germline, CDR1 MGHDK and CDR2 SYGVNS. The trim removed 2 bases at V and 4 bases at J, leaving 3 bases unmatched. CDR3 DNA sequence: TGTGCCAGCAGTGAACCGGGACAGGGTTACAATGAGCAGTTCTTC. Translation: CASSEPGQGYNEQFF.

This clone was seen a few times. The J gene is TRBJ2-1, the V gene TRBV11-2; 9 nucleotides agree with TRBD2. CDR3 length: 12 amino acids. Looked up from germline, CDR1 is SGHAT and CDR2 is FQNNGV. Germline trimming cut 3 bases from V and 16 bases from J; bases unmatched to any gene: 7. CDR3 nucleotides: TGTGCCAGCAGCTTGGCGGGGGGGCCGGGCTTCTTC. This sequence encodes CASSLAGGPGFF.

This clone was counted only a few times. The CDR3 protein is CASSKTPGGPDTQYF. The CDR3 nucleotides read TGTGCCAGCAGTAAGACCCCCGGAGGCCCAGATACGCAGTATTTT. The rearrangement links TRBV28 to TRBJ2-3; tentatively, D is TRBD2 (5 bases). Deletions cut 5 bases from V and 4 bases from J, with 16 bases between. The CDR3 is made up of 15 amino acids. Germline V gene lookup returns CDR1 MDHEN and CDR2 SYDVKM. The full variable domain, with the rest looked up from reference TRBV28 and TRBJ2-3, is DVKVTQSSRYLVKRTGEKVFLECVQDMDHENMFWYRQDPGLGLRLIYFSYDVKMKEKGDIPEGYSVSREKKERFSLILESASTNQTSMYLCASSKTPGGPDTQYFGPGTRLTVL.

This clone was found a few times. The chain has TRBV19 and TRBJ2-2, with D possibly being TRBD2 (5 bases). The CDR3 length is 14 residues. Trimming pared 3 bases from V and 4 bases from J, leaving 9 bases between. Germline values: CDR1 LNHDA, CDR2 SQIVND (reference sequence). The CDR3 region is CASSIEGSTGELFF. DNA for the CDR3: TGTGCCAGTAGTATTGAGGGTTCCACCGGGGAGCTGTTTTTT.

The sample holds a few counts of this clone. The chain carries TRBV5-6 and TRBJ2-3; 10 nucleotides line up with TRBD2. This CDR3 spans 16 amino acids. V lost 0 bases and J lost 2; bases outside the gene matches: 3. Germline V lookup: CDR1 SGHDT, CDR2 YYEEEE. CDR3 protein: CASSLEGLAITDTQYF. In nucleotides, the CDR3 is TGTGCCAGCAGCTTGGAGGGACTAGCGATCACAGATACGCAGTATTTT.

This clone was found once. The chain employs TRBV5-1 and TRBJ2-5; 8 bases are shared with TRBD2. The CDR3 runs 13 residues. J lost 4 bases, V lost 5 bases, and 4 bases had no gene match. Germline values: CDR1 SGHRS, CDR2 YFSETQ. In nucleotides, the CDR3 is TGCGCCAGCAGAGCGGGGGATCCAGAGACCCAGTACTTC. Protein: CASRAGDPETQYF.

This clone was found a few times. The chain recombines TRBV29-1 with TRBJ2-1, with TRBD2 matching 9 bases. The CDR3 runs to 17 residues. V lost 3 bases and J lost 1; bases outside the gene matches: 10. Germline CDR1 is SQVTM and CDR2 is ANQGSEA. The CDR3 DNA reads TGCAGCGTTGACGGGCTAGCGGGATATGGGTCCTACAATGAGCAGTTCTTC. Encoded protein: CSVDGLAGYGSYNEQFF.

The chain carries TRBV28 and TRBJ1-3; 7 bases align to TRBD1. The ends lost 5 bases at V and 1 base at J; junction bases unmatched: 5. CDR3 length: 15 amino acids. Per the germline V gene, CDR1 is MDHEN and CDR2 is SYDVKM. The CDR3 DNA sequence: TGTGCCAGCAGTGTAGGGGGCGCATCTGGAAACACCATATATTTT. Translating it yields CASSVGGASGNTIYF. The whole variable domain, remainder taken from reference TRBV28 and TRBJ1-3, is DVKVTQSSRYLVKRTGEKVFLECVQDMDHENMFWYRQDPGLGLRLIYFSYDVKMKEKGDIPEGYSVSREKKERFSLILESASTNQTSMYLCASSVGGASGNTIYFGEGSWLTVV.

The V and J genes are TRBV27 and TRBJ1-2; D might be TRBD1 (6 bases). CDR1 and CDR2 (germline): MNHEY, SMNVEV (reference sequence). V dropped 6 bases and J dropped 1 base, with 12 bases sitting between them. CDR3 length: 14 amino acids. The CDR3 coding sequence is TGTGCCAGCAGCAGGGGTCCGAGTAACTATGGCTACACCTTC. It codes for CASSRGPSNYGYTF.

This clone was counted between two and nine times. The gene calls are TRBV20-1 and TRBJ2-5, with no clear D. CDR3 length: 11 amino acids. Germline CDR1 reads DFQATT; CDR2 reads SNEGSKA (reference sequence). V lost 8 bases and J 1 base, leaving 8 bases between the germline ends. The CDR3 bases are TGCAGTCCCTTCCGCCAAGAGACCCAGTACTTC. This gives the protein CSPFRQETQYF.

This clone has more than one count but fewer than ten. The chain recombines TRBV5-4 with TRBJ2-3; TRBD2 agrees at 10 bases. Unmatched junction bases numbered 6, after V lost 1 base and J lost 7 bases. Germline CDR1 and CDR2: SGHNT and YYREEE (reference sequence). CDR3 length: 15 amino acids. CDR3 protein: CASSLRSSGGYTQYF. The CDR3 nucleotides read TGTGCCAGCAGCTTGAGGTCTAGCGGGGGTTATACGCAGTATTTT.

The chain is built from TRBV5-1 and TRBJ1-4; D not resolved. The CDR3 loop spans 16 amino acids. The V gene's germline CDR1 is SGHRS and CDR2 YFSETQ. V shed 0 bases and J shed 0 bases, with 9 bases lying between them. CDR3 in amino acids: CASSLGGSATNEKLFF. The CDR3 nucleotides read TGCGCCAGCAGCTTGGGCGGGTCGGCAACTAATGAAAAACTGTTTTTT.

The J gene is TRBJ1-1, the V gene TRBV18; 12 bases are a match to TRBD1. The CDR3 is 14 residues long. CDR1 KGHSH and CDR2 LQKENI come from the germline V gene. J lost 7 bases, V lost 6 bases, and 6 bases had no gene match. CDR3 in DNA: TGTGCCAGCTCCGGGACAGGGGGCATTTATGAAGCTTTCTTT. Protein product: CASSGTGGIYEAFF. The variable domain in full, with the rest retrieved from reference TRBV18 and TRBJ1-1, is NAGVMQNPRHLVRRRGQEARLRCSPMKGHSHVYWYRQLPEEGLKFMVYLQKENIIDESGMPKERFSAEFPKEGPSILRIQQVVRGDSAAYFCASSGTGGIYEAFFGQGTRLTVV.

This clone came up a few times. This chain connects TRBV5-1 to TRBJ1-3; 8 nucleotides align to TRBD1. Germline-derived CDR1 and CDR2 are SGHRS and YFSETQ. The CDR3 has 15 amino acids. After removal of 1 base from V and 2 bases from J, the junction contained 2 bases not matched to a gene. The CDR3 protein is CASSLSTGAGNTIYF. CDR3 nucleotide sequence: TGCGCCAGCAGCTTGTCGACAGGGGCTGGAAACACCATATATTTT.

This chain uses TRBV11-3 with TRBJ2-5, with a tentative D call TRBD2 (6 bases). The CDR3 sequence is 13 residues long. The V end was cut by 4 bases, the J end by 11 bases, with 17 bases between. Looked up from germline, CDR1 is SGHNT and CDR2 is YENEEA. The CDR3 DNA reads as TGTGCCAGCAGCTCGCCGGGAGAAGAGAAACAGTACTTC. Amino acids: CASSSPGEEKQYF.

This chain connects TRBV7-8 to TRBJ2-7; 10 bases map to TRBD1. Germline-derived CDR1 and CDR2 are SGHVS and FQNEAQ. The CDR3 extends over 15 amino acids. The J segment lost 4 bases and the V segment lost 5 bases, leaving 8 bases of the junction unmatched. The CDR3 sequence: CASSLGQGEIYEQYF. The CDR3 nucleotides are TGTGCCAGCAGCCTTGGACAGGGGGAGATATACGAGCAGTACTTC.

This chain connects TRBV21-1 to TRBJ2-5; TRBD2 was called by the table and not checked on the DNA. TRBV21-1 is annotated as a pseudogene. There are 15 residues in the CDR3. CDR3 region: CASSLRTGVKETQYF. CDR3 bases: TGTGCCAGCAGCTTACGTACGGGGGTTAAGGAGACCCAGTACTTC.

The chain employs TRBV4-1 and TRBJ1-1, with D possibly matching TRBD1 (6 bases). V was clipped by 4 bases and J by 1 base, with 10 bases between them. CDR3 length: 14 amino acids. CDR1 MGHRA and CDR2 YSYEKL come from the germline V gene. CDR3 protein: CASSPQGKNTEAFF. The CDR3 nucleotides are TGCGCCAGCAGCCCACAGGGTAAGAACACTGAAGCTTTCTTT.

V usage is TRBV12-5 and J usage is TRBJ2-1; 8 bases are a match to TRBD2. V lost 7 bases, J lost 0 bases, and 5 bases stayed unmatched. Germline V gene lookup returns CDR1 LGHNT and CDR2 FRNRAP. There are 15 residues in the CDR3. In nucleotides, the CDR3 is TGTGCTAGTGTAGCGGGATCGAGCTCCTACAATGAGCAGTTCTTC. Its protein is CASVAGSSSYNEQFF.

This clone came up a few times. The V and J genes are TRBV18 and TRBJ1-5; D remains ambiguous. The CDR3 is 13 amino acids. V was pared by 3 bases and J by 0 bases, with 3 bases between. Germline values: CDR1 KGHSH, CDR2 LQKENI. The CDR3 spells CASSPYSNQPQHF. The CDR3 bases are TGTGCCAGCTCACCCTATAGCAATCAGCCCCAGCATTTT.

In its sample, this clone was seen a few times. The J gene is TRBJ2-5, the V gene TRBV30; TRBD2 might be the D (6 bases). This CDR3 comprises 18 residues. V was clipped by 2 bases and J by 1 base, with 23 bases between them. The germline V gene encodes CDR1 GTSNPN and CDR2 SVGIG (reference sequence). The CDR3 DNA follows: TGTGCCTGGAGTAGGCTAGCGAAGACTTCCTCTAGCCAAGAGACCCAGTACTTC. It specifies CAWSRLAKTSSSQETQYF.